A selection of T cell receptor beta chains follows, all from one sample in a study of shared clonotypes between healthy human individuals. Some clones are missing from TCRdb's copy, which holds only in-frame ones; the method was immunoSEQ multiplex PCR. In the table there are about 2 million clones, about 95% of which are singletons. Sample: naive CD8+ T cells sorted from blood. These TCRs come from a man younger than 35 in good health. CDR3s include the opening cysteine and the closing phenylalanine or tryptophan. D genes are given only for firm matches. Not every row has a clone size; where given, it reads once, few, many or a size class.

j_call	d_call	clone_size	v_call	cdr3_aa	cdr3_nt
TRBJ2-7	-	-	TRBV11-1	CASSFGQGAYYEQYF	TGTGCCAGCAGCTTTGGGCAGGGCGCTTACTACGAGCAGTACTTC
TRBJ2-7	TRBD2	-	TRBV4-1	CASSQDSLAGYEQYF	TGCGCCAGCAGCCAAGATTCACTAGCGGGTTACGAGCAGTACTTC
TRBJ1-6	-	-	TRBV27	CASSLHIGNYNSPLHF	TGTGCCAGCAGTTTACATATCGGGAACTATAATTCACCCCTCCACTTT
TRBJ2-1	-	-	TRBV9	CASSVAGFDNEQFF	TGTGCCAGCAGCGTAGCCGGGTTCGACAATGAGCAGTTCTTC
TRBJ2-5	-	-	TRBV4-2	CASSQIFLTAQETQYF	TGTGCCAGCAGCCAGATATTTTTGACGGCGCAAGAGACCCAGTACTTC
TRBJ2-2	-	-	TRBV4-3	CASSQGNDGSNTGELFF	TGCGCCAGCAGCCAAGGGAATGACGGGAGTAACACCGGGGAGCTGTTTTTT
TRBJ2-3	-	-	TRBV5-8	CASSGTDTSTDTQYF	TGTGCCAGCAGCGGAACAGATACAAGCACAGATACGCAGTATTTT
TRBJ2-3	-	-	TRBV9	CASSLTGTDTQYF	TGTGCCAGCAGCCTTACCGGGACAGATACGCAGTATTTT
TRBJ2-1	-	-	TRBV4-3	CASSQDGGGSLNEQFF	TGCGCCAGCAGCCAAGATGGGGGCGGGAGTTTGAATGAGCAGTTCTTC
TRBJ1-1	-	-	TRBV5-8	CASSLGGFAEAFF	TGTGCCAGCAGCCTTGGGGGATTCGCTGAAGCTTTCTTT
TRBJ2-5	TRBD2	-	TRBV9	CASTPGLAGRETQYF	TGTGCCAGCACCCCGGGACTAGCGGGGAGGGAGACCCAGTACTTC
TRBJ2-3	-	-	TRBV9	CASSVATYTDTQYF	TGTGCCAGCAGCGTAGCTACCTACACAGATACGCAGTATTTT
TRBJ1-1	-	-	TRBV7-9	CASGARRQNTEAFF	TGTGCCAGCGGGGCCAGACGGCAAAACACTGAAGCTTTCTTT
TRBJ2-7	-	-	TRBV25-1	CASSEYRGNNEQYF	TGTGCCAGCAGTGAATATAGGGGTAATAACGAGCAGTACTTC
TRBJ2-7	-	-	TRBV5-1	CASSSPGLDYEQYF	TGCGCCAGCAGCTCTCCGGGACTTGACTACGAGCAGTACTTC
TRBJ2-7	-	-	TRBV4-2	CASSPDTSLGRAEQYF	TGTGCCAGCAGCCCTGATACTAGTTTGGGTCGCGCCGAGCAGTACTTC
TRBJ2-7	TRBD2	-	TRBV27	CASSLFRLAGREQYF	TGTGCCAGCAGTTTATTCCGACTAGCGGGACGCGAGCAGTACTTC
TRBJ2-7	-	-	TRBV7-9	CATGPTYYEQYF	TGTGCCACGGGACCAACCTACTACGAGCAGTACTTC
TRBJ2-5	-	few	TRBV27	CARRWTQYF	TGTGCCAGGCGCTGGACCCAGTACTTC
TRBJ2-5	TRBD2	-	TRBV10-3	CAISPTSGQETQYF	TGTGCCATCAGCCCGACTAGCGGGCAAGAGACCCAGTACTTC
TRBJ2-5	TRBD2	once	TRBV2	CASRLALETQYF	TGTGCCAGCAGACTAGCGTTGGAGACCCAGTACTTC
TRBJ2-3	-	-	TRBV27	CASSILGPRGLDTQYF	TGTGCCAGCAGTATTCTAGGGCCTAGGGGACTAGATACGCAGTATTTT
TRBJ2-7	-	-	TRBV4-3	CASSQELGGVDEQYF	TGCGCCAGCAGCCAGGAACTGGGGGGTGTAGACGAGCAGTACTTC
TRBJ2-5	-	-	TRBV27	CASSKGIYGETQYF	TGTGCCAGCAGCAAAGGGATATATGGGGAGACCCAGTACTTC
TRBJ1-2	TRBD1	-	TRBV9	CASSVAKTGGHGYTF	TGTGCCAGCAGCGTAGCCAAAACAGGGGGCCATGGCTACACCTTC
TRBJ1-2	-	-	TRBV29-1	CSVVRVMDYGYTF	TGCAGCGTTGTTCGGGTTATGGACTATGGCTACACCTTC